This T cell receptor (beta chain) was observed in a study of blood T cell repertoires in COVID-19. About the study: Donors in the United States, Italy and Spain gave samples during acute or convalescent COVID-19.

Allocation to cohorts depended on clinical history reported by the participants. V was pared by 0 bases and J by 1 base, with 10 bases between. Germline CDR1 and CDR2: SGDLS and YYNGEE. The CDR3 has 15 amino acids. This clone came up once. As processed by the authors: Amplified reference gene primers provided the basis for estimating nucleated cell counts. The assay was immunoSEQ multiplex PCR, and TCRdb's table has in-frame clones only and misses some. V and J calls plus clone size are reproduced from that table; the DNA served to infer D and trimming. The sample yields roughly 200,000 clones, 85% seen once.

The sequence was obtained from a man aged 35-49 years who had recovered from COVID-19. This chain connects TRBV9 to TRBJ1-1; weak D call: TRBD1 (5 bases). The specimen was PBMCs or T cells enriched from blood (not recorded which). The CDR3 DNA sequence: TGTGCCAGCAGCGTAGTGGGGGGGTCGAACACTGAAGCTTTCTTT. It yields the protein CASSVVGGSNTEAFF.